One sample yielded the 2 T cell receptor beta chains listed below, sequenced in a study of breast tumors, draining lymph nodes, adjacent tissues. MiXCR was run by TCRdb on the multiplex PCR reads, yielding one entry per CDR3 protein. This sample has approximately 100,000 distinct CDR3 sequences, with 21% found just once. Breast cancer patients provided tissue from their axillary draining lymph nodes. Sequenced sample: axillary lymph node tissue. These receptors were taken from a female donor with breast cancer. Some clones in this sample may be carry-over from other donors' samples.

About this clonotype: The CDR3 does not end in the conserved phenylalanine or tryptophan, so this is likely a read error. This chain links TRBV18 with TRBJ2-7; the match to TRBD1 covers 7 bases. This CDR3 has 13 residues. Unmatched junction bases numbered 0, after V lost 4 bases and J lost 0 bases. The germline gives CDR1 KGHSH, CDR2 LQKENI. The CDR3 coding sequence is TGTGCCAGCTCACGACAGGGCTCCTACGAGCAGTACCTC. This gives the protein CASSRQGSYEQYL.

This clonotype was counted many times. The rearrangement links TRBV30 to TRBJ2-3; 8 nucleotides match TRBD2. Germline V gene lookup returns CDR1 GTSNPN and CDR2 SVGIG (reference sequence). The CDR3 is made up of 13 amino acids. The junction had 5 bases not matched to a gene; V was cut back by 6 bases and J by 3 bases. The CDR3 DNA reads as TGTGCCTGCGGCGCTAGCGGGACAGATACGCAGTATTTT. It is translated as CACGASGTDTQYF.